The clone carrying this T cell receptor (beta chain) appeared many times. Antigen: not known. Germline lookup yields CDR1 SGHRS and CDR2 YFSETQ. This CDR3 comprises 15 residues. V was clipped by 0 bases and J by 0 bases, with 7 bases between them. A second roughly 7 to 12 cycle PCR used barcoded and J-beta primers. TCRdb processed the 5' RACE reads anew with MiXCR; each CDR3 protein has one entry. Of some 1.4 million distinct CDR3 sequences in the sample, 35% to 45% are singletons; the top ten hold 6.5% to 10%. This sample stems from a study of blood T cells in healthy people across ages. On the study more broadly: Capturing about one barcoded beta molecule per two T cells was achieved by template switching.

Findings of the study overall: Estimates drawn from one million T cells were deemed to understate diversity.

Those donating, healthy Caucasian individuals from Russia, were aged 6 to 90. This receptor was obtained from a woman aged 18-29 years in good health. V is TRBV5-1 and J is TRBJ2-1; TRBD2 is a possible D gene (6 bases). The sequencing input was blood. The CDR3 is CASSLDGSSYNEQFF. In nucleotides, the CDR3 is TGCGCCAGCAGCTTGGACGGGAGCTCCTACAATGAGCAGTTCTTC.